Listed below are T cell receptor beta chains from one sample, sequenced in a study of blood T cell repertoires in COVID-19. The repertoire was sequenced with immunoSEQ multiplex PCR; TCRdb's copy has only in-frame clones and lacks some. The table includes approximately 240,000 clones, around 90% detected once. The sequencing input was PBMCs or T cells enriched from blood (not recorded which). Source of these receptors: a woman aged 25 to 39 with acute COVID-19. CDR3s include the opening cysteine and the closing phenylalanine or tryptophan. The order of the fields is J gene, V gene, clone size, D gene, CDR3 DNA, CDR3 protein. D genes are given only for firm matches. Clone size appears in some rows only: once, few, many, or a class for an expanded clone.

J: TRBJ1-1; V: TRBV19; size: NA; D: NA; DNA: TGTGCCAGTAGTATGCAGGGCCCTGAAGCTTTCTTT; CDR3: CASSMQGPEAFF
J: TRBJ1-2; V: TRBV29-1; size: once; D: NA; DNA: TGCAGCGTTAGTGGGGGGGCGAGTGGCTACACCTTC; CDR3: CSVSGGASGYTF
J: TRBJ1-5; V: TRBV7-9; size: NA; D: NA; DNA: TGTGCCAGCAGCTTAACTGGTTCCAATCAGCCCCAGCATTTT; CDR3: CASSLTGSNQPQHF
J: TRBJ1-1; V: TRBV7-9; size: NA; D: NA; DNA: TGTGCCAGCAGCTTAAGTTGGGGCGGGGTCGGCACTGAAGCTTTCTTT; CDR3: CASSLSWGGVGTEAFF
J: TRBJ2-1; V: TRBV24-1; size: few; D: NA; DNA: TGTGCCACCAGTGCGGGGTTTGAGCAGTTCTTC; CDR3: CATSAGFEQFF
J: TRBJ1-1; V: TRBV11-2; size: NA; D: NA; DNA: TGTGCCAGCAGCTGGGCGGGAGGGACTGAAGCTTTCTTT; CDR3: CASSWAGGTEAFF
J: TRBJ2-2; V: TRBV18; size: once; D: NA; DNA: TGTGCCAGCTCACCGCTTGGGGGGGCCGAGAACACCGGGGAGCTGTTTTTT; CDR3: CASSPLGGAENTGELFF
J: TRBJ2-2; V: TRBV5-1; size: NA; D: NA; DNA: TGCGCCAGCAGCTTGCACGAGGGAGGGGAGCTGTTTTTT; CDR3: CASSLHEGGELFF
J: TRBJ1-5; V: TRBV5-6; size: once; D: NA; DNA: TGTGCCAGCAGCTTGTGGGGGAGGGCCAATCAGCCCCAGCATTTT; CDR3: CASSLWGRANQPQHF
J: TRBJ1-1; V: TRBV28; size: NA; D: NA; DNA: TGTGCCAGCAATGAATGGTGGAGTAGAACTGAAGCTTTCTTT; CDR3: CASNEWWSRTEAFF
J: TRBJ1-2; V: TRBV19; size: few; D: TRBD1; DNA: TGTGCCAGTAGGGTGGACAGGAGTCCCTTCTATGGCTACACCTTC; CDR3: CASRVDRSPFYGYTF
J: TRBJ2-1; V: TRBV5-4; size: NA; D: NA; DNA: TGTGCCAGCAGCTTGGTGTCCGTGTACAATGAGCAGTTCTTC; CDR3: CASSLVSVYNEQFF
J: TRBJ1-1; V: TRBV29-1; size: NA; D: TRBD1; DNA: TGCAGCGCCTGGACAGGGAGTCACACTGAAGCTTTCTTT; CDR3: CSAWTGSHTEAFF
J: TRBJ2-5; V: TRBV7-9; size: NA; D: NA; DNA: TGTGCCAGCAGCTTACAGTACCAAGAGACCCAGTACTTC; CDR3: CASSLQYQETQYF
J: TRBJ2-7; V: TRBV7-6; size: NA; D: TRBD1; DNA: TGTGCCAGCAGCTTACTGCGGGACAGGGTCCACGAGCAGTACTTC; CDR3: CASSLLRDRVHEQYF
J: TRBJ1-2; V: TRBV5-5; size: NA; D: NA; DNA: TGTGCCGGCCGGGCAGGGCTTAACTATGGCTACACCTTC; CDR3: CAGRAGLNYGYTF
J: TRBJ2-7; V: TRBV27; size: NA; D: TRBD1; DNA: TGTGCCAGCTCCTGGCAGGGGGCGGACTACGAGCAGTACTTC; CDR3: CASSWQGADYEQYF
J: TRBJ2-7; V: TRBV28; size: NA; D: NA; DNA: TGTGCCAGCAGTCCGGCAGACTGGTCCTCAATCTACGAGCAGTACTTC; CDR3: CASSPADWSSIYEQYF
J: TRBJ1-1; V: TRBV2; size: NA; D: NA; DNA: TGTGCCAGCAGTGAACTGGCCCGACAGAACACTGAAGCTTTCTTT; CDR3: CASSELARQNTEAFF
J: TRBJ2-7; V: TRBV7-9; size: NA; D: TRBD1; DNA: TGTGCCAGCAGCTTCCGGGACAGCAGCTCCTACGAGCAGTACTTC; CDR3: CASSFRDSSSYEQYF
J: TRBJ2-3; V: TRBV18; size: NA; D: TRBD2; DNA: TGTGCCAGCTCAAGGACTAGCGGCACAGATACGCAGTATTTT; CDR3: CASSRTSGTDTQYF
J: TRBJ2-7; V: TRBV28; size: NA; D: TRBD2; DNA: TGTGCCAGCAGTCGAAGCGGGAGAGCCTACGAGCAGTACTTC; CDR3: CASSRSGRAYEQYF
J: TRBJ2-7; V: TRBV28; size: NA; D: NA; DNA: TGTGCCAGCAGTTTATCAGGTAGTCAGGACTACGAGCAGTACTTC; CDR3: CASSLSGSQDYEQYF
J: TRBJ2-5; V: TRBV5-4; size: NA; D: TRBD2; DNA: TGTGCCAGCAGCCTCCAGGCGGGAGGGCAAGAGACCCAGTACTTC; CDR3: CASSLQAGGQETQYF
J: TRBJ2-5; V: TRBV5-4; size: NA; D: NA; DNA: TGTGCCAGCAGCGGGGGCGGGGGCTTGGTGGAGACCCAGTACTTC; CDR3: CASSGGGGLVETQYF
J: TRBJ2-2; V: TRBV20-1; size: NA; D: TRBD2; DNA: TGCAGTGCTAGTCCGGGACTAGCGGGAGGGAACACCGGGGAGCTGTTTTTT; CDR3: CSASPGLAGGNTGELFF
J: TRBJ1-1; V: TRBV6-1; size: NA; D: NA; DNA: TGTGCCAGCAGTGACACGAGCCCCTCTGAAGCTTTCTTT; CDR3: CASSDTSPSEAFF
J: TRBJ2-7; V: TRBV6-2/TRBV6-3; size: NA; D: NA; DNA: TGTGCCAGCAGTTACTCATCAGATATCTACGAGCAGTACTTC; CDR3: CASSYSSDIYEQYF
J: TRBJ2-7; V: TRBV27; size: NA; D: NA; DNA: TGTGCCAGCAGTTCGCTAAGCTCCTACGAGCAGTACTTC; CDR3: CASSSLSSYEQYF
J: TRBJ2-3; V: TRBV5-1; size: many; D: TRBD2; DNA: TGCGCCAGTTTTGCGGGACTAGCGGGAGATACGCAGTATTTT; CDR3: CASFAGLAGDTQYF
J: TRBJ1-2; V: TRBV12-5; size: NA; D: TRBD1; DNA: TGTGCTAGTGGTTCCTACAGGGGCGGCTACACCTTC; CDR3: CASGSYRGGYTF
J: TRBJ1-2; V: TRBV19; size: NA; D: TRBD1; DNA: TGTGCCAGCTCGGACAGGACCGTCTATGGCTACACCTTC; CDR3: CASSDRTVYGYTF
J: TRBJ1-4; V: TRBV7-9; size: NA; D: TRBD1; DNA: TGTGCCAGCAGCTCCTGGGACAGGGGGCGGGCTAATGAAAAACTGTTTTTT; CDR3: CASSSWDRGRANEKLFF
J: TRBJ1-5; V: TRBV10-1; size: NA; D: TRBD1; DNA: TGCGCCAGCAGGTTCCGGGACAGGGCGGACCAGCCCCAGCATTTT; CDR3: CASRFRDRADQPQHF
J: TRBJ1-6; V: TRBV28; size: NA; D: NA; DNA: TGTGCCAGCACAACCGGTGGGGGGGCTAATTCACCCCTCCACTTT; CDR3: CASTTGGGANSPLHF
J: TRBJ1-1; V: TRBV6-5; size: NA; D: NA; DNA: TGTGCCAGCAGTTTAGTGGGGACGGGGAGGGCAGCTGAAGCTTTCTTT; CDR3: CASSLVGTGRAAEAFF
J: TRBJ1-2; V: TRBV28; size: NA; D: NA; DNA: TGTGCCAGCAGCCTAATAGACAGCCACGCCTATGGCTACACCTTC; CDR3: CASSLIDSHAYGYTF
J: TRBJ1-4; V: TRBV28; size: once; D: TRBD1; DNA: TGTGCCAGCAGTTCCCGGGACAGGGGCCTTGTTTGGGAAAAACTGTTTTTT; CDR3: CASSSRDRGLVWEKLFF
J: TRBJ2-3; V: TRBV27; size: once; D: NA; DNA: TGTGCCAGCAGCCGCACTCAGGCCAGCACAGATACGCAGTATTTT; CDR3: CASSRTQASTDTQYF
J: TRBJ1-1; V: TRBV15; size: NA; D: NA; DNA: TGTGCCACCAGCCCGGGGAATGCAGAAGCTTTCTTT; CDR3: CATSPGNAEAFF
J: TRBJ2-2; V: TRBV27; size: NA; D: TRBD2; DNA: TGTGCCAGCAGGGCTAGCGGGAACACCGGGGAGCTGTTTTTT; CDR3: CASRASGNTGELFF
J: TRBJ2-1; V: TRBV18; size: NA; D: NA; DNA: TGTGCCAGTTCCGACCCGGCTAGACAGAAGTTCTTC; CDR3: CASSDPARQKFF